The 31 T cell receptor beta chains in this list originate from one sample, sequenced in a study of T cells in Graves' hyperthyroidism and ophthalmopathy. Regions amplified from RNA transcripts were the TCR beta CDR3 regions. With the HTBI primer set, the TCR CDR3 went through a first round of RT-PCR. Each CDR3 protein is one row after TCRdb ran MiXCR on the multiplex PCR reads. The sample consists of approximately 710,000 distinct CDR3 sequences, around 15% of them appearing once. The sample consisted of blood. All receptors come from a man in his fifties with Graves' hyperthyroidism.

This clonotype was observed many times. V usage is TRBV24-1 and J usage is TRBJ2-1; TRBD2 matches 7 bases. The germline V gene has CDR1 KGHDR and CDR2 SFDVKD. Germline trimming cut 8 bases from V and 3 bases from J; bases unmatched to any gene: 3. This CDR3 is built from 13 residues. Written as DNA, the CDR3 is TGTGCCACCACCGGGACTAACTACAATGAGCAGTTCTTC. This codes for CATTGTNYNEQFF.

V usage is TRBV5-1 and J usage is TRBJ1-5; a possible D gene is TRBD1 (5 bases). Germline values: CDR1 SGHRS, CDR2 YFSETQ. The CDR3 spans 15 residues. V lost 3 bases to trimming and J lost 2 bases, with 12 bases between them. CDR3 in DNA: TGCGCCAGCAGCTCTGTTCAGGGAGGCAATCAGCCCCAGCATTTT. Translated, it gives CASSSVQGGNQPQHF.

The rearrangement links TRBV15 to TRBJ2-1; TRBD1 agrees at 10 bases. Trimming cost V 11 bases and J 6 bases; bases outside gene matches: 7. The CDR3 loop spans 13 amino acids. The V gene's germline CDR1 is LNHNV and CDR2 YYDKDF (reference sequence). The CDR3 sequence: CAVGTGALNEQFF. Written as DNA, the CDR3 is TGTGCCGTCGGGACAGGGGCACTCAATGAGCAGTTCTTC.

This clonotype is a singleton in its sample. The chain joins TRBV3-1 to TRBJ1-5; D is uncertain. This CDR3 is 14 amino acids long. Germline V lookup: CDR1 LGHDT, CDR2 YNNKEL (reference sequence). V dropped 1 base and J dropped 4 bases, with 8 bases sitting between them. CDR3 sequence (DNA): TGTGCCAGCAGCCAAGCAGGTCTGAATCAGCCCCAGCATTTT. Translated: CASSQAGLNQPQHF.

The rearrangement links TRBV14 to TRBJ2-1; D uncertain. The CDR3 covers 14 residues. The V gene's germline CDR1 is SGHDN and CDR2 FVKESK. Trimming took off 1 base at V and 8 bases at J, with 12 bases between the two ends. The CDR3 spells CASSQVDPGYEQFF. The CDR3 region has the DNA TGTGCCAGCAGCCAAGTAGACCCTGGTTATGAGCAGTTCTTC.

This clonotype was seen repeatedly, ten times or more. The J gene is TRBJ1-1, the V gene TRBV3-1; 8 positions agree with TRBD1. The V and J ends lost 3 bases and 1 base, in that order; junction bases with no gene match: 4. CDR3 length: 15 amino acids. Germline V gene sequence: CDR1 LGHDT, CDR2 YNNKEL (reference sequence). The CDR3 DNA reads TGTGCCAGCAGCCAGGCTGACAGGGGGAACACTGAAGCTTTCTTT. Translated, it gives CASSQADRGNTEAFF.

This clonotype was observed at least ten times. CDR3 in DNA: TGTGCCAGCAGTTACCTGACGGGTGGAGCTGGGACTGAGCAGTTCTTC. Protein product: CASSYLTGGAGTEQFF. The chain combines TRBV6-5 with TRBJ2-1, with D possibly called TRBD1 or TRBD2 (5 bases each). Per germline, CDR1 MNHEY and CDR2 SVGAGI. The CDR3 runs 16 residues. V was cut by 2 bases and J by 9 bases, with 20 bases left in between.

The chain carries TRBV20-1 and TRBJ2-7; D tentatively fits TRBD1 or TRBD2 (5 bases each). There are 14 residues in the CDR3. Germline CDR1 is DFQATT and CDR2 is SNEGSKA (reference sequence). With 1 base removed from V and 2 bases from J, the gap between germline ends came to 12 bases. The chain's CDR3 is CSARGTRDPYEQYF. The CDR3 DNA is TGCAGTGCTAGAGGAACTAGGGACCCCTACGAGCAGTACTTC.

This clonotype was counted between two and nine times. This sequence joins TRBV20-1 and TRBJ2-3; 13 bases are a match to TRBD2. The CDR3 totals 17 residues. The germline V gene has CDR1 DFQATT and CDR2 SNEGSKA (reference sequence). The junction had 13 bases not matched to a gene; V was cut back by 5 bases and J by 5 bases. The CDR3 sequence is CSAVTSGRLSFGDTQYF. The CDR3 DNA sequence: TGCAGTGCTGTGACTAGCGGGAGGCTGAGTTTTGGAGATACGCAGTATTTT.

This clonotype has ten or more counts. The chain couples TRBV28 to TRBJ2-2, with 10 nucleotides matching TRBD2. The V and J ends lost 3 bases and 7 bases, in that order; junction bases with no gene match: 5. The CDR3 is made up of 15 amino acids. From germline, CDR1 is MDHEN and CDR2 SYDVKM. The CDR3 nucleotides read TGTGCCAGCAGTTTCGGAGCGGGAGGGGACGGGGAGCTGTTTTTT. Translated: CASSFGAGGDGELFF.

V is TRBV6-5 and J is TRBJ2-2; TRBD1 aligns across 10 bases. The CDR3 has 15 amino acids. V was pared by 7 bases and J by 6 bases, with 8 bases of the junction left unmatched. CDR1 and CDR2 from the germline V gene are MNHEY and SVGAGI. CDR3 region: CASIKTGGGSGELFF. The DNA of the CDR3 is TGTGCCAGCATTAAGACAGGGGGCGGGTCCGGGGAGCTGTTTTTT.

This clonotype was picked up many times. The chain uses TRBV28 and TRBJ2-2, with D possibly being TRBD1 or TRBD2 (5 bases each). V dropped 7 bases and J dropped 3 bases, with 21 bases sitting between them. CDR1 and CDR2 (germline): MDHEN, SYDVKM. The CDR3 has 17 residues. This CDR3 is CASTSLWGTGYTGELFF. DNA of the CDR3: TGTGCCAGCACCTCCCTCTGGGGGACGGGGTACACCGGGGAGCTGTTTTTT. Full variable domain (outside the CDR3, taken from reference TRBV28 and TRBJ2-2): DVKVTQSSRYLVKRTGEKVFLECVQDMDHENMFWYRQDPGLGLRLIYFSYDVKMKEKGDIPEGYSVSREKKERFSLILESASTNQTSMYLCASTSLWGTGYTGELFFGEGSRLTVL.

There are many counts of this clonotype. The V and J genes are TRBV27 and TRBJ2-1; TRBD2 agrees at 7 bases. After removal of 6 bases from V and 5 bases from J, the junction contained 7 bases not matched to a gene. This CDR3 is 14 amino acids long. Per the germline V gene, CDR1 is MNHEY and CDR2 is SMNVEV (reference sequence). The CDR3 protein is CASSPGTTNNEQFF. The CDR3 DNA is TGTGCCAGCAGCCCCGGGACTACTAACAATGAGCAGTTCTTC.

This sequence joins TRBV6-2 or TRBV6-3 and TRBJ2-5; 9 bases are shared with TRBD2. V trimming: 6 bases; J trimming: 0 bases; junction bases outside the gene matches: 2. The V gene's germline CDR1 is MNHEY and CDR2 SVGEGT. The CDR3 spans 14 residues. The CDR3 sequence is CASRIAGDQETQYF. The CDR3 nucleotides read TGTGCCAGCAGGATAGCGGGAGACCAAGAGACCCAGTACTTC.

The gene calls are TRBV2 and TRBJ2-1; the match to TRBD2 covers 9 bases. J lost 10 bases, V lost 7 bases, and 14 bases had no gene match. This CDR3 contains 15 residues. CDR1 is SNHLY, CDR2 FYNNEI, per germline. CDR3 residues: CASNDVVAGVLEQFF. In nucleotides, the CDR3 is TGTGCCAGCAATGACGTAGTAGCGGGAGTTTTGGAGCAGTTCTTC.

This clonotype has more than one count but fewer than ten. This chain connects TRBV28 to TRBJ1-6; D is undetermined. The V gene's germline CDR1 is MDHEN and CDR2 SYDVKM. The germline V and J ends were trimmed by 8 bases and 4 bases, with 15 bases remaining between them. The CDR3 is made up of 15 amino acids. The DNA for the CDR3 is TGTGCCAGCCTCACAGCGGCCGGGTATAATTCACCCCTCCACTTT. This encodes CASLTAAGYNSPLHF.

This clonotype came up many times. The chain combines TRBV7-6 with TRBJ2-7; 9 bases map to TRBD1. V lost 3 bases, J lost 6 bases, and 3 bases stayed unmatched. The germline V gene has CDR1 SGHVS and CDR2 FNYEAQ. The CDR3 covers 13 residues. The CDR3 sequence: CASSFTDRGEQYF. The CDR3 DNA is TGTGCCAGCAGCTTCACGGACAGGGGCGAGCAGTACTTC.

This clonotype was observed a few times. The rearrangement joins TRBV6-1 to TRBJ2-2, with 9 bases matching TRBD2. Trimming removed 6 bases from V and 6 bases from J; junction bases left unmatched: 14. There are 17 residues in the CDR3. The germline CDR1 and CDR2 sequences are MNHNS and SASEGT. CDR3 bases: TGTGCCAGCAGCCGTGGGGGTAGCGGGAGTACGTCCGGGGAGCTGTTTTTT. It yields the protein CASSRGGSGSTSGELFF.

A note on this clonotype: A read error may account for a junction end that differs from germline. The chain couples TRBV18 to TRBJ1-1; D not resolved. The CDR3 is 13 amino acids. Per germline, CDR1 KGHSH and CDR2 LQKENI. The CDR3 spells CASSPGRNSEAFF. DNA for the CDR3: TGTGCCAGCTCACCAGGCCGGAACTCTGAAGCTTTCTTT.

This clonotype was seen ten or more times. The J gene is TRBJ2-3, the V gene TRBV12-5; 8 positions match TRBD2. Germline V CDR1 and CDR2: LGHNT, FRNRAP. Trimming at V came to 2 bases and at J to 2 bases, leaving 6 bases not matched to a gene. CDR3 length: 16 residues. The CDR3, as DNA: TGTGCTAGTGGTTTGCTCCTAGCGGGCCACACAGATACGCAGTATTTT. Encoded protein: CASGLLLAGHTDTQYF.

In its sample, this clonotype was seen a few times. The rearrangement links TRBV19 to TRBJ2-7, with 7 bases lining up with TRBD2. The V and J ends lost 9 bases and 7 bases, in that order; junction bases with no gene match: 9. From germline, CDR1 is LNHDA and CDR2 SQIVND (reference sequence). The CDR3 is made up of 12 amino acids. CDR3 sequence reads: CARTPGGWEQYF. The CDR3 DNA sequence: TGTGCCAGGACCCCGGGAGGATGGGAGCAGTACTTC.

This clonotype was seen many times. The V and J genes are TRBV27 and TRBJ2-6, with D possibly being TRBD2 (7 bases). Germline CDR1 MNHEY, CDR2 SMNVEV (reference sequence). V lost 6 bases and J 2 bases, leaving 23 bases between the germline ends. The CDR3 is 19 residues long. The CDR3 nucleotides are TGTGCCAGCAGGCCCAAAATTTCTGGGGGGGCTGCTGGGGCCAACGTCCTGACTTTC. Translated, it gives CASRPKISGGAAGANVLTF.

In regard to this clonotype: This may arise from a read error, as a much more abundant clone is one base away. This chain joins TRBV7-2 and TRBJ1-4; 8 nucleotides match TRBD1. This CDR3 spans 18 amino acids. Germline V gene sequence: CDR1 SGHTA, CDR2 FQGNSA. V was pared by 1 base and J by 3 bases, with 10 bases of the junction left unmatched. The CDR3 nucleotides are TGTGCCAGCAGCTTAGGGGGGGCAGGGGGCGGAGCTAATGAAAAACTGTTTTTT. Protein: CASSLGGAGGGANEKLFF.

The genes are TRBV20-1 and TRBJ1-5; D gene unclear. The CDR3 is made up of 15 amino acids. V was shortened by 1 base and J by 2 bases, with 12 bases between the two germline ends. Per the germline V gene, CDR1 is DFQATT and CDR2 is SNEGSKA (reference sequence). The CDR3 bases are TGCAGTGCTAGAGCCTTAAACTGGGGCAATCAGCCCCAGCATTTT. This encodes CSARALNWGNQPQHF.

In its sample, this clonotype was seen many times. The V and J genes are TRBV2 and TRBJ2-3; 9 positions match TRBD1. Trimming removed 6 bases from V and 1 base from J; junction bases left unmatched: 5. Germline values: CDR1 SNHLY, CDR2 FYNNEI. This CDR3 has 15 residues. This CDR3 reads CASRNRGHGTDTQYF. DNA for the CDR3: TGTGCCAGCAGAAACAGGGGGCACGGCACAGATACGCAGTATTTT.

This clonotype was recorded many times. The chain recombines TRBV2 with TRBJ1-2; tentatively, D is TRBD1 (5 bases). The germline gives CDR1 SNHLY, CDR2 FYNNEI. Trimming removed 10 bases from V and 5 bases from J, with 29 bases in between. The CDR3 is made up of 17 amino acids. CDR3 in amino acids: CATNGEQGLMGSYGYTF. The CDR3 DNA reads as TGTGCCACCAACGGGGAGCAGGGCCTGATGGGGTCTTATGGCTACACCTTC.

This clonotype came up many times. The CDR3 spells CASSQLYSGTTDTQYF. The CDR3 nucleotides are TGTGCCAGCAGCCAACTCTATAGCGGGACAACAGATACGCAGTATTTT. The rearrangement uses TRBV3-1 and TRBJ2-3, with TRBD2 matching 8 bases. The germline V gene encodes CDR1 LGHDT and CDR2 YNNKEL (reference sequence). The CDR3 extends over 16 amino acids. The ends lost 2 bases at V and 3 bases at J; junction bases unmatched: 7.

This clonotype came up many times. CDR3 sequence (DNA): TGTGCCAGCTTCGGGGGGCTGGGCGGGACGACCTACAATGAGCAGTTCTTC. It yields the protein CASFGGLGGTTYNEQFF. The chain is built from TRBV2 and TRBJ2-1, with D maybe TRBD2 (7 bases). The V and J ends lost 8 bases and 2 bases respectively, with 22 bases between them. Germline CDR1 reads SNHLY; CDR2 reads FYNNEI. This CDR3 has 17 amino acids.

This clonotype was seen only a few times. CDR3 sequence (DNA): TGCAGCGTTGACGTTTACTCCCCGGGGTCCTACGAGCAGTACTTC. Residues: CSVDVYSPGSYEQYF. V gene TRBV29-1 combines with J gene TRBJ2-7, with a possible D match to TRBD2 (5 bases). This CDR3 contains 15 residues. Deletions cut 3 bases from V and 1 base from J, with 16 bases between. Germline CDR1 reads SQVTM; CDR2 reads ANQGSEA.

This clonotype was found many times. The genes are TRBV27 and TRBJ1-1; D uncertain. Germline CDR1 MNHEY, CDR2 SMNVEV (reference sequence). This CDR3 is built from 16 residues. Deletions cut 0 bases from V and 5 bases from J, with 16 bases between. CDR3 region: CASSLSEKGAGTEAFF. As DNA, the CDR3 is TGTGCCAGCAGTTTATCGGAGAAGGGAGCTGGTACTGAAGCTTTCTTT.

This clonotype was counted at least ten times. V and J are TRBV28 and TRBJ2-7; D may be TRBD1 (5 bases). The V and J ends lost 4 bases and 2 bases respectively, with 12 bases between them. This CDR3 region has 14 residues. CDR1 is MDHEN, CDR2 SYDVKM, per germline. The CDR3 reads CASSSTTDTYEQYF. CDR3 DNA: TGTGCCAGCAGTTCGACGACAGATACCTACGAGCAGTACTTC. The whole variable domain, filled in from reference TRBV28 and TRBJ2-7, reads DVKVTQSSRYLVKRTGEKVFLECVQDMDHENMFWYRQDPGLGLRLIYFSYDVKMKEKGDIPEGYSVSREKKERFSLILESASTNQTSMYLCASSSTTDTYEQYFGPGTRLTVT.